The T cell receptor (beta chain) under discussion was sequenced for a study of blood T cell repertoires in COVID-19. The wider study: The United States, Italy and Spain supplied acute and convalescent COVID-19 samples.

Here immunoSEQ multiplex PCR was the method, and the copy in TCRdb shows in-frame clones only, minus some. This sample has around 52,000 clones; more than 70% occur once, and the top ten carry around 5.3%. Germline CDR1 SGHDT, CDR2 YYEEEE. CDR3 size: 19 residues. With V trimmed by 1 base and J by 0 bases, 8 bases remained unmatched. The rearrangement links TRBV5-6 to TRBJ1-4; 11 nucleotides agree with TRBD1. Sample: peripheral blood. This TCR came from a human donor in a cohort sampled during active COVID-19. CDR3 nucleotide sequence: TGTGCCAGCAGCTTGCGGTACGGGACAGGGGGTGCAACTAATGAAAAACTGTTTTTT. Its translation is CASSLRYGTGGATNEKLFF.